One and the same sample provided the 27 T cell receptor beta chains below, sequenced in a study of blood T cells in healthy people across ages. A second about 7 to 11 cycle PCR used barcoded and J-beta primers. MiXCR was run by TCRdb on the 5' RACE reads, yielding one entry per CDR3 protein. This sample yields 850,000 to 1,000,000 distinct CDR3 sequences, of which roughly 52% are seen a single time; roughly 13% belongs to the top ten. Sequencing input: blood. These receptors came from a young man in good health.

Note on this clonotype: A much larger clone differs from this one at a single base, so this may be a read error. This chain uses TRBV4-3 with TRBJ2-4, with 8 positions matching TRBD1. Germline V lookup: CDR1 LGHNA, CDR2 YSLEER. The CDR3 contains 21 residues. CDR3 protein: CVSSQDMRTGSLGASKNIQYF. The CDR3 nucleotides are TGCGTCAGCAGCCAAGATATGCGGACAGGGAGTCTGGGGGCTTCCAAAAACATTCAGTACTTC.

This clonotype was seen many times. J is TRBJ2-5 and V is TRBV9, with 7 positions matching TRBD1. Trimming at V came to 4 bases and at J to 4 bases, leaving 7 bases not matched to a gene. The CDR3 is 14 residues long. Germline values: CDR1 SGDLS, CDR2 YYNGEE. The CDR3 sequence: CASSQGTVRETQYF. In DNA, the CDR3 is TGTGCCAGCAGCCAAGGGACAGTGCGAGAGACCCAGTACTTC.

The genes are TRBV3-1 and TRBJ2-2, with D perhaps being TRBD1 or TRBD2 (6 bases each). Looked up from germline, CDR1 is LGHDT and CDR2 is YNNKEL (reference sequence). Trimming removed 0 bases from V and 0 bases from J, with 11 bases in between. The CDR3 runs 17 residues. The CDR3 coding sequence is TGTGCCAGCAGCCAAGAGGGACGGGGGCCGAACACCGGGGAGCTGTTTTTT. Translated: CASSQEGRGPNTGELFF. The whole variable domain, remainder taken from reference TRBV3-1 and TRBJ2-2, is DTAVSQTPKYLVTQMGNDKSIKCEQNLGHDTMYWYKQDSKKFLKIMFSYNNKELIINETVPNRFSPKSPDKAHLNLHINSLELGDSAVYFCASSQEGRGPNTGELFFGEGSRLTVL.

The chain has TRBV24-1 and TRBJ2-5; TRBD1 might be the D (6 bases). Between the trimmed V and J ends, which lost 8 bases and 11 bases, there was a span of 26 bases. Germline CDR1 reads KGHDR; CDR2 reads SFDVKD. The CDR3 is 15 residues long. CDR3 loop: CATNLRGQRRDEQYF. The DNA of the CDR3 is TGTGCCACCAATTTACGGGGACAACGGCGCGATGAGCAGTACTTC.

CDR3 amino acids: CSARDPGRGGPTDTQYF. CDR3 bases: TGCAGTGCTAGAGATCCGGGGCGGGGGGGCCCCACAGATACGCAGTATTTT. The chain carries TRBV20-1 and TRBJ2-3; 9 bases agree with TRBD2. This CDR3 comprises 17 residues. V lost 0 bases, J lost 2 bases, and 9 bases stayed unmatched. CDR1 and CDR2 (germline): DFQATT, SNEGSKA (reference sequence).

The rearrangement uses TRBV4-2 and TRBJ2-3; D might be TRBD2 (7 bases). Germline CDR1 reads LGHNA; CDR2 reads YNFKEQ. Trimming shortened V by 1 base and J by 2 bases, and 16 bases separated the two germline ends. This CDR3 is built from 17 residues. In nucleotides, the CDR3 is TGTGCCAGCAGCCAAGCGCTAGGGGGGGGGCACACAGATACGCAGTATTTT. Translated: CASSQALGGGHTDTQYF.

The table lists this clonotype with many counts. The chain is built from TRBV3-1 and TRBJ1-6; 9 bases match TRBD1. From germline, CDR1 is LGHDT and CDR2 YNNKEL (reference sequence). V was clipped by 11 bases and J by 9 bases; unmatched bases: 20. This CDR3 comprises 17 residues. The CDR3 region is CASQGTGSHTITSPLHF. The CDR3 DNA reads TGTGCCTCCCAGGGGACAGGGAGTCACACTATAACTTCACCCCTCCACTTT. The variable domain in full, with the rest retrieved from reference TRBV3-1 and TRBJ1-6, is DTAVSQTPKYLVTQMGNDKSIKCEQNLGHDTMYWYKQDSKKFLKIMFSYNNKELIINETVPNRFSPKSPDKAHLNLHINSLELGDSAVYFCASQGTGSHTITSPLHFGNGTRLTVT.

The gene calls are TRBV2 and TRBJ2-4; 9 bases line up with TRBD2. TRBJ2-5 matches the DNA end more closely, so the J call is doubtful. Germline assignment: CDR1 SNHLY and CDR2 FYNNEI. CDR3 size: 15 residues. The CDR3 here is CASSAASGDQETQYF. The CDR3 region has the DNA TGTGCCAGCAGTGCGGCTAGCGGGGACCAAGAGACCCAGTACTTC.

Ten or more counts support this clonotype. The chain recombines TRBV6-1 with TRBJ2-1; D perhaps matches TRBD1 (6 bases). The CDR3 sequence is 13 residues long. CDR1 is MNHNS and CDR2 is SASEGT in the germline V gene. The V and J ends lost 6 bases and 8 bases respectively, with 14 bases between them. The DNA for the CDR3 is TGTGCCAGCAGGACAGGTGGCCTGGATGAGCAGTTCTTC. Its translation is CASRTGGLDEQFF.

This clonotype was observed many times. The rearrangement joins TRBV20-1 to TRBJ2-4; TRBD1 might be the D (5 bases). V was trimmed by 0 bases and J by 0 bases, leaving 12 bases between them. CDR1 is DFQATT and CDR2 is SNEGSKA in the germline V gene (reference sequence). The CDR3 consists of 16 residues. The DNA of the CDR3 is TGCAGTGCTAGAGATCGTGGACAAGTAGCCAAAAACATTCAGTACTTC. Translated, it gives CSARDRGQVAKNIQYF.

The rearrangement joins TRBV20-1 to TRBJ2-5, with TRBD2 identical over 13 bases. Judging by the DNA end, TRBJ2-7 fits better; the J call may be wrong. Germline CDR1 is DFQATT and CDR2 is SNEGSKA (reference sequence). CDR3 length: 15 amino acids. The CDR3 spells CSARPGLAGADEQYF. The CDR3 bases are TGCAGTGCTAGACCCGGACTAGCGGGGGCCGACGAGCAGTACTTC.

The chain uses TRBV29-1 and TRBJ1-2; D gene ambiguous. Germline V CDR1 and CDR2: SQVTM, ANQGSEA. This CDR3 contains 13 residues. The germline V and J ends were trimmed by 0 bases and 4 bases, with 9 bases remaining between them. CDR3 amino acids: CSVEDPMSYGYTF. As DNA, the CDR3 is TGCAGCGTTGAAGATCCTATGAGCTATGGCTACACCTTC.

This chain joins TRBV29-1 and TRBJ1-1; D is ambiguous. CDR1 and CDR2 (germline): SQVTM, ANQGSEA. V lost 7 bases and J 3 bases, leaving 6 bases between the germline ends. This CDR3 region has 10 residues. The CDR3 nucleotides are TGCAGCGGTCTAGACACTGAAGCTTTCTTT. It is translated as CSGLDTEAFF.

The chain has TRBV4-2 and TRBJ2-2; 13 bases map to TRBD2. This CDR3 has 20 amino acids. The germline V gene has CDR1 LGHNA and CDR2 YNFKEQ. The junction had 10 bases not matched to a gene; V was cut back by 3 bases and J by 0 bases. CDR3 nucleotide sequence: TGTGCCAGCAGCCATGAACCGGGACTAGCGGGGAACGCGAACACCGGGGAGCTGTTTTTT. Translated: CASSHEPGLAGNANTGELFF.

Here the CDR3 reads CASSDRTESTDTQYF. The CDR3 nucleotides are TGTGCCAGCAGCGATCGGACAGAGAGCACAGATACGCAGTATTTT. This chain links TRBV7-9 with TRBJ2-3; D possibly corresponds to TRBD1 (6 bases). V was pared by 5 bases and J by 0 bases, with 12 bases between. The CDR3 has 15 amino acids. In germline, CDR1 is SEHNR, CDR2 FQNEAQ (reference sequence).

Remarks on this clonotype: At one end, the junction sequence differs from germline, possibly due to a read error. The chain combines TRBV12-3 or TRBV12-4 with TRBJ2-3; D remains ambiguous. This CDR3 region has 13 residues. This CDR3 is CASSSKRADMQYF. The CDR3, as DNA: TGTGCCAGCAGCAGTAAGAGAGCAGATATGCAGTATTTT.

J is TRBJ2-4 and V is TRBV7-2; 8 nucleotides match TRBD1. The end of the DNA is better explained by TRBJ2-7, so the J call may be wrong. Per the germline V gene, CDR1 is SGHTA and CDR2 is FQGNSA. There are 19 residues in the CDR3. The CDR3, as DNA: TGTGCCAGCAGCTTAGGAGACAGGGGCCTAGGGACGGGCAACTACGAGCAGTACTTC. As protein: CASSLGDRGLGTGNYEQYF.

This chain connects TRBV18 to TRBJ2-4, with a weak D call TRBD1 (5 bases). Trimming took 6 bases from V and 4 from J, leaving 10 bases between them. CDR1 and CDR2 from the germline V gene are KGHSH and LQKENI. The CDR3 contains 13 residues. The CDR3 is CASSQTDKNIQYF. DNA for the CDR3: TGTGCCAGCTCTCAGACAGATAAAAACATTCAGTACTTC.

The chain joins TRBV30 to TRBJ2-1; D remains ambiguous. The CDR3 spans 13 residues. Germline V gene sequence: CDR1 GTSNPN, CDR2 SVGIG (reference sequence). V lost 1 base and J lost 5, with 9 bases in between. The CDR3 loop is CAWSGGGDNEQFF. Here the CDR3 DNA reads TGTGCCTGGAGTGGGGGTGGGGACAATGAGCAGTTCTTC.

The table lists this clonotype with a few counts. The chain has TRBV30 and TRBJ1-2, with D unclear. CDR3 length equals 11 residues. The germline gives CDR1 GTSNPN, CDR2 SVGIG (reference sequence). The ends were cut back, 3 bases at V and 7 bases at J, with 9 bases in the middle. CDR3: CAWSDLIGYTF. The CDR3 DNA reads as TGTGCCTGGAGCGACCTTATTGGCTACACCTTC.

Only a few counts were recorded for this clonotype. This chain connects TRBV4-1 to TRBJ1-2; D perhaps matches TRBD1 (5 bases). CDR3 size: 17 residues. The germline CDR1 and CDR2 sequences are MGHRA and YSYEKL. V was cut by 0 bases and J by 4 bases, with 18 bases left in between. CDR3 sequence reads: CASSQDRTGRYGYGYTF. The CDR3 DNA is TGCGCCAGCAGCCAAGACCGGACGGGACGCTATGGCTATGGCTACACCTTC.

The chain recombines TRBV24-1 with TRBJ1-5; TRBD1 agrees at 11 bases. The junction had 5 bases not matched to a gene; V was cut back by 3 bases and J by 2 bases. The CDR3 spans 17 residues. Germline V lookup: CDR1 KGHDR, CDR2 SFDVKD. CDR3 residues: CATSDTGTGGRNQPQHF. In DNA form, the CDR3 reads TGTGCCACCAGTGATACCGGGACAGGGGGGCGCAATCAGCCCCAGCATTTT.

The rearrangement links TRBV9 to TRBJ2-3; 7 bases line up with TRBD2. Germline lookup yields CDR1 SGDLS and CDR2 YYNGEE. CDR3 length: 14 amino acids. J gave up 2 bases and V 3 bases, and 3 bases lay outside the gene matches. In DNA, the CDR3 is TGTGCCAGCAGCGGGGCGGGGGACACAGATACGCAGTATTTT. Residues: CASSGAGDTDTQYF.

The chain combines TRBV6-6 with TRBJ2-5; D call uncertain. CDR3 length: 12 amino acids. Deletions cut 6 bases from V and 4 bases from J, with 9 bases between. CDR1 and CDR2 (germline): MNHNY, SVGAGI (reference sequence). For the CDR3, the DNA is TGTGCCAGCAGGGTGGGCGCAGAGACCCAGTACTTC. This gives the protein CASRVGAETQYF.

V and J are TRBV20-1 and TRBJ1-2, with 8 positions matching TRBD1. The CDR3 consists of 17 residues. Trimming cost V 5 bases and J 1 base; bases outside gene matches: 15. Germline CDR1 reads DFQATT; CDR2 reads SNEGSKA (reference sequence). CDR3 sequence reads: CSAQPDRGSQFNYGYTF. In DNA form, the CDR3 reads TGCAGTGCTCAACCAGACAGGGGATCCCAATTTAACTATGGCTACACCTTC.

V and J are TRBV4-1 and TRBJ1-2; 10 bases map to TRBD1. Germline-derived CDR1 and CDR2 are MGHRA and YSYEKL. The CDR3 runs to 19 residues. J gave up 1 base and V 0 bases, and 11 bases lay outside the gene matches. CDR3 bases: TGCGCCAGCAGCCAAGATCCCCCTAAAGACAGGGGGCATAACTATGGCTACACCTTC. Encoded protein: CASSQDPPKDRGHNYGYTF.

The chain combines TRBV11-3 with TRBJ1-6, with unresolved D. The CDR3 contains 19 residues. V lost 3 bases and J 2 bases, leaving 20 bases between the germline ends. CDR1 and CDR2 (germline): SGHNT, YENEEA. The CDR3 is CASSLRPRTSGTYNSPLHF. CDR3 DNA: TGTGCCAGCAGCTTGCGCCCCCGGACTTCGGGTACCTATAATTCACCCCTCCACTTT.